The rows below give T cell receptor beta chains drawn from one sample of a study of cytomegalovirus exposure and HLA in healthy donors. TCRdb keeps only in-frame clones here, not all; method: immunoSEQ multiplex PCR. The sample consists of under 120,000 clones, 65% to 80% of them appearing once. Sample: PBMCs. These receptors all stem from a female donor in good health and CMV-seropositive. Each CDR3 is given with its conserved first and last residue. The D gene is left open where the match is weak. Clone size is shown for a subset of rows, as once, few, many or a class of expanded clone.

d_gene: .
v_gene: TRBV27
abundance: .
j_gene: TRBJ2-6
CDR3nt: TGTGCCAGCAGCAGGTTCTCTGGGGCCAACGTCCTGACTTTC
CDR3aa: CASSRFSGANVLTF

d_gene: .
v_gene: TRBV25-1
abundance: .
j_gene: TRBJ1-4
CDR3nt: TGTGCCAGCAGTGAGTGGACAGCCCATGAAAAACTGTTTTTT
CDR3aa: CASSEWTAHEKLFF

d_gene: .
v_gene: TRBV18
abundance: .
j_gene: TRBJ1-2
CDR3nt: TGTGCCAGCTCACCATCGGTCCTCGCTGGCTACACCTTC
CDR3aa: CASSPSVLAGYTF

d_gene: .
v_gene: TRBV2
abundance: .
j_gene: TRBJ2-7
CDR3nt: TGTGCCAGCAGTGAAAATGGCCTGAACTCCTACGAGCAGTACTTC
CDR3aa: CASSENGLNSYEQYF

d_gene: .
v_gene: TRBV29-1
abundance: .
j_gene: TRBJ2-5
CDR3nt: TGCAGTTTACGGAGACAGTCTCAAGAGACCCAGTACTTC
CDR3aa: CSLRRQSQETQYF

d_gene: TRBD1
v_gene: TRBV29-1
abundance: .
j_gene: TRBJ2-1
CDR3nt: TGCAGCGTTGCTCCGACACAGGGGTCCCGTTACAATGAGCAGTTCTTC
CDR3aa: CSVAPTQGSRYNEQFF

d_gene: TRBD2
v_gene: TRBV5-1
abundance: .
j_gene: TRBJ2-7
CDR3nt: TGCGCCAGCAGATGGACCACTAGCGGGAGTGGTGAGCAGTACTTC
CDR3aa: CASRWTTSGSGEQYF

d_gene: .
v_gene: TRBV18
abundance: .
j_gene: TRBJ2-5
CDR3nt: TGTGCCAGCTCACCCGGACAGTTTAAAGAGACCCAGTACTTC
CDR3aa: CASSPGQFKETQYF

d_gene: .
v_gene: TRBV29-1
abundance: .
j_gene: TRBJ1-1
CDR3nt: TGCAGCGCTTATACAGGGTCTCCTGAAGCTTTCTTT
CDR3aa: CSAYTGSPEAFF

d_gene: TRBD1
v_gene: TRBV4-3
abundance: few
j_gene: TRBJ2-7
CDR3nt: TGCGCCAGCAGCGTGGGACAGTCGACCTACGAGCAGTACTTC
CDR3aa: CASSVGQSTYEQYF

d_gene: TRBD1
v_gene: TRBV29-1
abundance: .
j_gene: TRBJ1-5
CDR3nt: TGCAGCGTGGGACAGGGAGCTACCAATCAGCCCCAGCATTTT
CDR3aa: CSVGQGATNQPQHF

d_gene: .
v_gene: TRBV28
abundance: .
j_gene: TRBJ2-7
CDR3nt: TGTGCCAGCAGAACCCCGGACAGTCAACCCTCCTACGAGCAGTACTTC
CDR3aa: CASRTPDSQPSYEQYF

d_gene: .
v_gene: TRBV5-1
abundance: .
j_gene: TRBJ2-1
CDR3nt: TGCGCCAGCAGTCCAATTCCGGACTATATACAAGATGAGCAGTTCTTC
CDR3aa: CASSPIPDYIQDEQFF

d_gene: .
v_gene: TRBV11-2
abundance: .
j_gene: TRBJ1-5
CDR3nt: TGTGCCAGCAGCTTAGACAACAATCAGCCCCAGCATTTT
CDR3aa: CASSLDNNQPQHF

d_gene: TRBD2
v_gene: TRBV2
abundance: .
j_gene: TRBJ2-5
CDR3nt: TGTGCCAGCAGTGAAGCGCTTCGGGCTAGCGGGAGATGGCAAGAGACCCAGTACTTC
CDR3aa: CASSEALRASGRWQETQYF

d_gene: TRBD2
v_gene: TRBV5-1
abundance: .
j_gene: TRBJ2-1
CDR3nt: TGCGCCAGCAGCTTGTTGGCTAGCGGGGGGTCTTACAATGAGCAGTTCTTC
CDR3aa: CASSLLASGGSYNEQFF

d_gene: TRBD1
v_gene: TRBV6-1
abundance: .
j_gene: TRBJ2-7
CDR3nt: TGTGCCAGCAGGGGGACAGGGGGTTTCTACGAGCAGTACTTC
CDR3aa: CASRGTGGFYEQYF